A selection of T cell receptor beta chains follows, all from one sample in a study of OX40 agonist ivuxolimab in advanced cancers. The protocol was immunoSEQ multiplex PCR, while the TCRdb copy is restricted to in-frame clones and leaves out a portion. The sample consists of 96,000 or so clones, 90% of them appearing once. Specimen: CD4+ or CD8+ T cells sorted from blood, collected in a trial of the OX40 agonist ivuxolimab. The receptors derive from an adult with an advanced solid tumor such as melanoma, head and neck, liver or kidney cancer. CDR3s include the opening cysteine and the closing phenylalanine or tryptophan. A D gene is named only where the DNA matches it firmly. Only some rows state a clone size, as once, few, many or a class for expanded clones.

J gene: TRBJ2-3
D gene: TRBD1
V gene: TRBV19
clone size: .
CDR3 DNA: TGTGCCAGTAGTATCGGGACAGGGTTGTTTACGCAGTATTTT
CDR3 protein: CASSIGTGLFTQYF

J gene: TRBJ1-5
D gene: .
V gene: TRBV19
clone size: .
CDR3 DNA: TGTGCCAGTAGTATAGGGGCGGGGATCAATCAGCCCCAGCATTTT
CDR3 protein: CASSIGAGINQPQHF

J gene: TRBJ1-1
D gene: .
V gene: TRBV4-2
clone size: .
CDR3 DNA: TGTGCCAGCAGCCCCGGTTTCGAACCGGGAACTGAAGCTTTCTTT
CDR3 protein: CASSPGFEPGTEAFF

J gene: TRBJ2-7
D gene: .
V gene: TRBV28
clone size: .
CDR3 DNA: TGTGCCAGCAGTATCCCAGGGGAAGGGGTCTACGAGCAGTACTTC
CDR3 protein: CASSIPGEGVYEQYF

J gene: TRBJ2-1
D gene: .
V gene: TRBV9
clone size: once
CDR3 DNA: TGTGCCAGCAGCGTAACCGGGACTCTAACCAATGAGCAGTTCTTC
CDR3 protein: CASSVTGTLTNEQFF

J gene: TRBJ2-7
D gene: .
V gene: TRBV14
clone size: .
CDR3 DNA: TGTGCCAGCAGCCAAGTGGGACCCGGGACGCAGTACTTC
CDR3 protein: CASSQVGPGTQYF

J gene: TRBJ1-4
D gene: .
V gene: TRBV19
clone size: .
CDR3 DNA: TGTGCCAGTAGTATTGGGACGGCAACTAATGAAAAACTGTTTTTT
CDR3 protein: CASSIGTATNEKLFF

J gene: TRBJ1-5
D gene: .
V gene: TRBV7-2
clone size: .
CDR3 DNA: TGTGCCAGCAGCTTAGTCGGGTGGGGGAGCAATCAGCCCCAGCATTTT
CDR3 protein: CASSLVGWGSNQPQHF

J gene: TRBJ2-7
D gene: .
V gene: TRBV5-1
clone size: .
CDR3 DNA: TGCGCCAGCAGCTTTTCTGATTACGAGCAGTACTTC
CDR3 protein: CASSFSDYEQYF

J gene: TRBJ2-3
D gene: TRBD2
V gene: TRBV2
clone size: .
CDR3 DNA: TGTGCCAGCAGCGGGGGACTAGCGGGCCGCCCGGGTACGCAGTATTTT
CDR3 protein: CASSGGLAGRPGTQYF

J gene: TRBJ1-2
D gene: TRBD1
V gene: TRBV7-3
clone size: few
CDR3 DNA: TGTGCCAGCAGCCCAACAGGGGGCGCGGTCTCCGGCTACACCTTC
CDR3 protein: CASSPTGGAVSGYTF

J gene: TRBJ2-2
D gene: TRBD1
V gene: TRBV5-1
clone size: .
CDR3 DNA: TGCGCCAGCAGCCAGGGACAGGGGAACACCGGGGAGCTGTTTTTT
CDR3 protein: CASSQGQGNTGELFF

J gene: TRBJ2-3
D gene: .
V gene: TRBV28
clone size: .
CDR3 DNA: TGTGCCAGCAGTTTAGAGGGGATTAGCACAGATACGCAGTATTTT
CDR3 protein: CASSLEGISTDTQYF

J gene: TRBJ1-2
D gene: .
V gene: TRBV28
clone size: .
CDR3 DNA: TGTGCCAGCAGTTCAACCTTCTCACCAAGGGGCTACACCTTC
CDR3 protein: CASSSTFSPRGYTF

J gene: TRBJ2-3
D gene: .
V gene: TRBV19
clone size: .
CDR3 DNA: TGTGCCAGTACTCCTAGCGGCACAGATACGCAGTATTTT
CDR3 protein: CASTPSGTDTQYF

J gene: TRBJ2-1
D gene: .
V gene: TRBV5-1
clone size: .
CDR3 DNA: TGCGCCAGCAGCCTGGGGGCTAGTGGACCCTACAATGAGCAGTTCTTC
CDR3 protein: CASSLGASGPYNEQFF

J gene: TRBJ2-3
D gene: TRBD2
V gene: TRBV9
clone size: .
CDR3 DNA: TGTGCCAGCAGACCCGCCGGTAGCGGGAGCGCAGATACGCAGTATTTT
CDR3 protein: CASRPAGSGSADTQYF

J gene: TRBJ2-7
D gene: TRBD2
V gene: TRBV25-1
clone size: .
CDR3 DNA: TGTGCCAGCAGTGAACTCGGACCGGGACTAGCGATCTTAGAGCAGTACTTC
CDR3 protein: CASSELGPGLAILEQYF

J gene: TRBJ2-5
D gene: .
V gene: TRBV7-2
clone size: .
CDR3 DNA: TGTGCCAGCAGCTTAGAGGTTAGCCTTGAGCAGTACTTC
CDR3 protein: CASSLEVSLEQYF

J gene: TRBJ1-2
D gene: TRBD1
V gene: TRBV6-5
clone size: .
CDR3 DNA: TGTGCCAGCAGTTACCAGACAGGGGGCTTCCACACCTTC
CDR3 protein: CASSYQTGGFHTF

J gene: TRBJ2-3
D gene: TRBD2
V gene: TRBV4-3
clone size: once
CDR3 DNA: TGCGCCAGCACCGAAAGTAGCGGGTCCACAGATACGCAGTATTTT
CDR3 protein: CASTESSGSTDTQYF

J gene: TRBJ2-7
D gene: TRBD2
V gene: TRBV6-6
clone size: .
CDR3 DNA: TGTGCCAGCAAGACTAGCGGGGGCCACGAGCAGTACTTC
CDR3 protein: CASKTSGGHEQYF

J gene: TRBJ2-1
D gene: TRBD1
V gene: TRBV6-1
clone size: .
CDR3 DNA: TGTGCCAGCGGGGGGACAGGGGGCTACAATGAGCAGTTCTTC
CDR3 protein: CASGGTGGYNEQFF

J gene: TRBJ2-7
D gene: TRBD2
V gene: TRBV4-3
clone size: .
CDR3 DNA: TGCGCCAGCAGCCAAGGGAGGGGCCTAGCGGGAGTGAGGAGCTCCTACGAGCAGTACTTC
CDR3 protein: CASSQGRGLAGVRSSYEQYF

J gene: TRBJ2-5
D gene: .
V gene: TRBV18
clone size: .
CDR3 DNA: TGTGCCAGCTCACCAAGTTTGGGCCAAGAGACCCAGTACTTC
CDR3 protein: CASSPSLGQETQYF

J gene: TRBJ2-5
D gene: TRBD1
V gene: TRBV7-9
clone size: once
CDR3 DNA: TGTGCCAGCAGCCCGGGGACAGGGGTAGAGACCCAGTACTTC
CDR3 protein: CASSPGTGVETQYF

J gene: TRBJ1-3
D gene: .
V gene: TRBV28
clone size: .
CDR3 DNA: TGTGCCACCCAAACCGGGGAAAACACCATATATTTT
CDR3 protein: CATQTGENTIYF

J gene: TRBJ2-2
D gene: .
V gene: TRBV28
clone size: .
CDR3 DNA: TGTGCCAGCAGCAGAGCGGGTATGAACACCGGGGAGCTGTTTTTT
CDR3 protein: CASSRAGMNTGELFF

J gene: TRBJ1-1
D gene: .
V gene: TRBV11-2
clone size: .
CDR3 DNA: TGTGCCAGCAGCTTAAGGATGGGGATCACTGAAGCTTTCTTT
CDR3 protein: CASSLRMGITEAFF

J gene: TRBJ2-3
D gene: .
V gene: TRBV5-6
clone size: once
CDR3 DNA: TGTGCCAGCAGCACCAATTTGCACACAGATACGCAGTATTTT
CDR3 protein: CASSTNLHTDTQYF

J gene: TRBJ2-3
D gene: TRBD1
V gene: TRBV9
clone size: once
CDR3 DNA: TGTGCCAGCAGCGTAGTGGGATGGGACAGGGCGGTCGCAGATACGCAGTATTTT
CDR3 protein: CASSVVGWDRAVADTQYF

J gene: TRBJ2-1
D gene: TRBD2
V gene: TRBV10-3
clone size: once
CDR3 DNA: TGTGCCATCAGTGGCCGGACTAGCGGGAATAATGAGCAGTTCTTC
CDR3 protein: CAISGRTSGNNEQFF

J gene: TRBJ2-1
D gene: .
V gene: TRBV7-3
clone size: .
CDR3 DNA: TGTGCCAGCAGCTTAGCGACTGACCGGGAGCAGTTCTTC
CDR3 protein: CASSLATDREQFF

J gene: TRBJ2-2
D gene: .
V gene: TRBV19
clone size: few
CDR3 DNA: TGTGCCAGTAGTATAGGGTCGAACACCGGGGAGCTGTTTTTT
CDR3 protein: CASSIGSNTGELFF

J gene: TRBJ1-5
D gene: .
V gene: TRBV7-2
clone size: .
CDR3 DNA: TGTGCCAGCAGCTTAGAGTTGTATCAGCCCCAGCATTTT
CDR3 protein: CASSLELYQPQHF

J gene: TRBJ2-5
D gene: TRBD1
V gene: TRBV7-3
clone size: .
CDR3 DNA: TGTGCCAGCAGCCCGGGACAGCCCCAAGAGACCCAGTACTTC
CDR3 protein: CASSPGQPQETQYF

J gene: TRBJ1-2
D gene: .
V gene: TRBV28
clone size: .
CDR3 DNA: TGTGCCAGCAAGTTCCTATTTAACTATGGCTACACCTTC
CDR3 protein: CASKFLFNYGYTF

J gene: TRBJ1-3
D gene: .
V gene: TRBV27
clone size: .
CDR3 DNA: TGTGCCAGCAGCTTCAACAGTTTCTCTGGAAACACCATATATTTT
CDR3 protein: CASSFNSFSGNTIYF

J gene: TRBJ1-6
D gene: .
V gene: TRBV2
clone size: .
CDR3 DNA: TGTGCCAGCAGTGGGGGGGGGTCCTATAATTCACCCCTCCACTTT
CDR3 protein: CASSGGGSYNSPLHF

J gene: TRBJ2-3
D gene: .
V gene: TRBV11-1
clone size: .
CDR3 DNA: TGTGCCAGCAGAGACGGGAGATTTGTCACAGATACGCAGTATTTT
CDR3 protein: CASRDGRFVTDTQYF

J gene: TRBJ1-1
D gene: TRBD1
V gene: TRBV18
clone size: once
CDR3 DNA: TGTGCCAGCTCACCACCGACAGGGCAAGACACTGAAGCTTTCTTT
CDR3 protein: CASSPPTGQDTEAFF

J gene: TRBJ1-2
D gene: TRBD1
V gene: TRBV4-3
clone size: .
CDR3 DNA: TGCGCCAGCAGCCAAGTAAGAGACAGGGTCCATGGCTACACCTTC
CDR3 protein: CASSQVRDRVHGYTF

J gene: TRBJ2-5
D gene: TRBD2
V gene: TRBV10-3
clone size: .
CDR3 DNA: TGTGCCATCAGTGAGCCGACTAGCGGGAGCCGGATAGAGACCCAGTACTTC
CDR3 protein: CAISEPTSGSRIETQYF

J gene: TRBJ1-5
D gene: TRBD1
V gene: TRBV19
clone size: few
CDR3 DNA: TGTGCCAGTAATTATGGATCTCTGGGACAGGGTGTTTTAAGCAATCAGCCCCAGCATTTT
CDR3 protein: CASNYGSLGQGVLSNQPQHF

J gene: TRBJ1-2
D gene: .
V gene: TRBV7-6
clone size: .
CDR3 DNA: TGTGCCAGCAGCAACAGGGACGGCTACACCTTC
CDR3 protein: CASSNRDGYTF

J gene: TRBJ2-1
D gene: TRBD2
V gene: TRBV5-8
clone size: .
CDR3 DNA: TGTGCCAGCAGCTTGCGACCCCTCTGGCGGGAGGATACTGAGCAGTTCTTC
CDR3 protein: CASSLRPLWREDTEQFF

J gene: TRBJ2-1
D gene: .
V gene: TRBV7-2
clone size: .
CDR3 DNA: TGTGCCAGCAGCCCCTTACCTTCCCCCCCCTCGTGGGCCTTCTTC
CDR3 protein: CASSPLPSPPSWAFF

J gene: TRBJ2-1
D gene: .
V gene: TRBV7-9
clone size: .
CDR3 DNA: TGTGCCAGCAGCGGCACCCGAAGCGTTTTTTCCTACAATGAGCAGTTCTTC
CDR3 protein: CASSGTRSVFSYNEQFF

J gene: TRBJ1-5
D gene: .
V gene: TRBV7-2
clone size: .
CDR3 DNA: TGTGCCAGCAGCTTAAGTAGTGGGGCCCAGCATTTT
CDR3 protein: CASSLSSGAQHF

J gene: TRBJ1-5
D gene: .
V gene: TRBV29-1
clone size: .
CDR3 DNA: TGCAGCGTGAGGACGGCCCCCTATCAGCCCCAGCATTTT
CDR3 protein: CSVRTAPYQPQHF

J gene: TRBJ2-1
D gene: .
V gene: TRBV7-2
clone size: .
CDR3 DNA: TGTGCCAGCAGGCTACAGGGCGGTGCTAGCTCCTACAATGAGCAGTTCTTC
CDR3 protein: CASRLQGGASSYNEQFF

J gene: TRBJ1-4
D gene: .
V gene: TRBV7-2
clone size: .
CDR3 DNA: TGTGCCAGCAGCTGGGCGACCGGGGAGACTGAAAAACTGTTTTTT
CDR3 protein: CASSWATGETEKLFF

J gene: TRBJ1-5
D gene: .
V gene: TRBV19
clone size: .
CDR3 DNA: TGTGCCAGTAGTATCAGGGTGTTTAGCAATCAGCCCCAGCATTTT
CDR3 protein: CASSIRVFSNQPQHF

J gene: TRBJ2-5
D gene: .
V gene: TRBV6-5
clone size: .
CDR3 DNA: TGTGCCAGCAGTTACTCGATTATTTCCGGTGGGGAGACCCAGTACTTC
CDR3 protein: CASSYSIISGGETQYF

J gene: TRBJ2-5
D gene: .
V gene: TRBV5-1
clone size: .
CDR3 DNA: TGCGCCAGCAGCCACGCAGGGACTGAGACCCAGTACTTC
CDR3 protein: CASSHAGTETQYF

J gene: TRBJ2-1
D gene: .
V gene: TRBV2
clone size: .
CDR3 DNA: TGTGCCAGCAGTGAACGGGGAAATGAGCAGTTCTTC
CDR3 protein: CASSERGNEQFF

J gene: TRBJ2-2
D gene: .
V gene: TRBV9
clone size: .
CDR3 DNA: TGTGCCAGCAGCGTAGCCAGGGTCCGGACGAACACCGGGGAGCTGTTTTTT
CDR3 protein: CASSVARVRTNTGELFF